A selection of T cell receptor beta chains follows, all from one sample in a study of a mutant IDH1 vaccine in newly diagnosed glioma. Repertoires were generated with immunoSEQ multiplex PCR, while TCRdb's copy carries only in-frame clones and drops some. The table records tens of thousands of clones, roughly 87% of them present only once. Their antigens remain unidentified. This material consisted of PBMCs, taken from a glioma patient whose treatment included an IDH1 peptide vaccine. Receptors were obtained from a woman aged 45-60 years with glioma. CDR3s include the opening cysteine and the closing phenylalanine or tryptophan. D genes are given only for firm matches. For some rows the clone size is stated as once, few or many, or as a class when expanded; others skip it.

CDR3 protein: CATRTFAGSYNEQFF; CDR3 DNA: TGTGCCACCCGAACCTTCGCGGGCTCCTACAATGAGCAGTTCTTC; clone size: -; J gene: TRBJ2-1; V gene: TRBV5-4; D gene: -
CDR3 protein: CASSPRTAYNEQFF; CDR3 DNA: TGTGCCAGCAGCCCGAGGACAGCTTACAATGAGCAGTTCTTC; clone size: -; J gene: TRBJ2-1; V gene: TRBV9; D gene: -
CDR3 protein: CASSPAGFTEAFF; CDR3 DNA: TGTGCCAGCAGTCCTGCAGGGTTCACTGAAGCTTTCTTT; clone size: -; J gene: TRBJ1-1; V gene: TRBV27; D gene: -
CDR3 protein: CASRPTGGHQPQHF; CDR3 DNA: TGTGCCAGCAGGCCTACAGGGGGCCATCAGCCCCAGCATTTT; clone size: -; J gene: TRBJ1-5; V gene: TRBV27; D gene: TRBD1
CDR3 protein: CASKGDRGNQPQHF; CDR3 DNA: TGTGCCAGCAAGGGGGACAGGGGCAATCAGCCCCAGCATTTT; clone size: once; J gene: TRBJ1-5; V gene: TRBV2; D gene: TRBD1
CDR3 protein: CAWSGGQKGEKLFF; CDR3 DNA: TGTGCCTGGAGTGGAGGGCAGAAAGGGGAAAAACTGTTTTTT; clone size: once; J gene: TRBJ1-4; V gene: TRBV30; D gene: -
CDR3 protein: CASSLWTGVTNTDTQYF; CDR3 DNA: TGCGCCAGCAGCTTGTGGACTGGGGTCACAAACACAGATACGCAGTATTTT; clone size: -; J gene: TRBJ2-3; V gene: TRBV5-1; D gene: -
CDR3 protein: CASSDGSIRDYTF; CDR3 DNA: TGTGCCAGCAGTGACGGGTCCATTCGGGACTACACCTTC; clone size: few; J gene: TRBJ1-2; V gene: TRBV2; D gene: -
CDR3 protein: CAWSVQRWAEAFF; CDR3 DNA: TGTGCCTGGAGTGTACAACGGTGGGCTGAAGCTTTCTTT; clone size: few; J gene: TRBJ1-1; V gene: TRBV30; D gene: -
CDR3 protein: CASSSRPTGGETNEKLFF; CDR3 DNA: TGCGCCAGCAGCTCCAGACCGACAGGGGGCGAGACTAATGAAAAACTGTTTTTT; clone size: once; J gene: TRBJ1-4; V gene: TRBV5-1; D gene: TRBD1
CDR3 protein: CASSERVGSSYNSPLHF; CDR3 DNA: TGTGCCAGCAGTGAAAGGGTAGGGAGCTCCTATAATTCACCCCTCCACTTT; clone size: -; J gene: TRBJ1-6; V gene: TRBV2; D gene: -
CDR3 protein: CASKKYGQGGEQYF; CDR3 DNA: TGTGCCAGTAAAAAGTACGGACAGGGAGGCGAGCAGTACTTC; clone size: -; J gene: TRBJ2-7; V gene: TRBV19; D gene: TRBD1
CDR3 protein: CASSRGDRAYNEQFF; CDR3 DNA: TGTGCCAGCAGCAGAGGGGACAGGGCTTACAATGAGCAGTTCTTC; clone size: -; J gene: TRBJ2-1; V gene: TRBV7-2; D gene: TRBD1
CDR3 protein: CASSHQETQYF; CDR3 DNA: TGTGCCAGCAGCCACCAAGAGACCCAGTACTTC; clone size: -; J gene: TRBJ2-5; V gene: TRBV6-6; D gene: -
CDR3 protein: CASRTTSGGGTDTQYF; CDR3 DNA: TGTGCCAGCAGGACAACTAGCGGGGGGGGCACAGATACGCAGTATTTT; clone size: -; J gene: TRBJ2-3; V gene: TRBV2; D gene: TRBD2
CDR3 protein: CASSLVAATNEKLFF; CDR3 DNA: TGTGCCAGCAGCTTAGTGGCGGCAACTAATGAAAAACTGTTTTTT; clone size: once; J gene: TRBJ1-4; V gene: TRBV11-3; D gene: -
CDR3 protein: CASSGVGGLPYEQYF; CDR3 DNA: TGTGCCAGCAGTGGAGTAGGGGGCCTCCCCTACGAGCAGTACTTC; clone size: -; J gene: TRBJ2-7; V gene: TRBV6-1; D gene: TRBD1
CDR3 protein: CASRAWESSGNTIYF; CDR3 DNA: TGTGCCAGCAGGGCCTGGGAAAGCTCTGGAAACACCATATATTTT; clone size: -; J gene: TRBJ1-3; V gene: TRBV28; D gene: -
CDR3 protein: CASSWGLEEETQYF; CDR3 DNA: TGCGCCAGCAGCTGGGGGTTGGAGGAAGAGACCCAGTACTTC; clone size: -; J gene: TRBJ2-5; V gene: TRBV5-1; D gene: -
CDR3 protein: CASSIAQNTEAFF; CDR3 DNA: TGTGCCAGTAGTATAGCACAGAACACTGAAGCTTTCTTT; clone size: -; J gene: TRBJ1-1; V gene: TRBV19; D gene: -
CDR3 protein: CASSLAQGEFTEAFF; CDR3 DNA: TGCGCCAGCAGCTTGGCACAGGGGGAATTCACTGAAGCTTTCTTT; clone size: -; J gene: TRBJ1-1; V gene: TRBV5-1; D gene: TRBD1
CDR3 protein: CAWSGGGTGNQPQHF; CDR3 DNA: TGTGCCTGGAGTGGAGGAGGGACTGGCAATCAGCCCCAGCATTTT; clone size: -; J gene: TRBJ1-5; V gene: TRBV30; D gene: -
CDR3 protein: CASSQDPSQEGFYEQYF; CDR3 DNA: TGCGCCAGCAGCCAAGATCCGTCGCAGGAGGGATTCTACGAGCAGTACTTC; clone size: -; J gene: TRBJ2-7; V gene: TRBV4-1; D gene: -
CDR3 protein: CASRFRPPSNQPQHF; CDR3 DNA: TGTGCAAGTCGCTTCAGACCACCTAGCAATCAGCCCCAGCATTTT; clone size: -; J gene: TRBJ1-5; V gene: TRBV12-2; D gene: -
CDR3 protein: CASSLVTRLDGGPQHF; CDR3 DNA: TGTGCCAGCAGCTTAGTGACTCGCCTAGATGGTGGGCCCCAGCATTTT; clone size: few; J gene: TRBJ1-5; V gene: TRBV7-2; D gene: -
CDR3 protein: CASSLETGPSYEQYF; CDR3 DNA: TGTGCCAGCAGCCTTGAGACGGGTCCGTCCTACGAGCAGTACTTC; clone size: -; J gene: TRBJ2-7; V gene: TRBV7-6; D gene: -
CDR3 protein: CASSSTGGISYEQYF; CDR3 DNA: TGTGCCAGCAGCTCCACAGGGGGTATCTCCTACGAGCAGTACTTC; clone size: -; J gene: TRBJ2-7; V gene: TRBV5-8; D gene: TRBD1
CDR3 protein: CASLPSRYGYTF; CDR3 DNA: TGTGCCAGCCTCCCGAGTCGGTATGGCTACACCTTC; clone size: -; J gene: TRBJ1-2; V gene: TRBV9; D gene: -
CDR3 protein: CAWSVNRGETQYF; CDR3 DNA: TGTGCCTGGAGTGTAAACAGGGGTGAGACCCAGTACTTC; clone size: -; J gene: TRBJ2-5; V gene: TRBV30; D gene: TRBD1
CDR3 protein: CASSLQSPGRLSGETQYF; CDR3 DNA: TGCGCCAGCAGCTTGCAGTCCCCAGGGAGGTTATCAGGGGAGACCCAGTACTTC; clone size: -; J gene: TRBJ2-5; V gene: TRBV5-1; D gene: -
CDR3 protein: CASSISSVGELFF; CDR3 DNA: TGCGCCAGCAGTATATCCAGCGTCGGGGAGCTGTTTTTT; clone size: -; J gene: TRBJ2-2; V gene: TRBV5-1; D gene: -
CDR3 protein: CASRLSGPLHF; CDR3 DNA: TGTGCCAGCCGCTTATCGGGACCCCTCCACTTT; clone size: -; J gene: TRBJ1-6; V gene: TRBV6-6; D gene: -
CDR3 protein: CASSVLTGGGNQPQHF; CDR3 DNA: TGTGCCAGCAGTGTACTGACAGGGGGCGGCAATCAGCCCCAGCATTTT; clone size: -; J gene: TRBJ1-5; V gene: TRBV28; D gene: TRBD1
CDR3 protein: CASRPQGTKNIQYF; CDR3 DNA: TGTGCCAGCCGTCCCCAGGGGACAAAAAACATTCAGTACTTC; clone size: -; J gene: TRBJ2-4; V gene: TRBV4-2; D gene: -
CDR3 protein: CASSLGAGTTNEKLFF; CDR3 DNA: TGTGCCAGCAGCTTGGGCGCGGGTACAACTAATGAAAAACTGTTTTTT; clone size: -; J gene: TRBJ1-4; V gene: TRBV5-6; D gene: -
CDR3 protein: CASSLGQGISYEQYF; CDR3 DNA: TGTGCCAGCAGCTTGGGACAGGGGATCTCCTACGAGCAGTACTTC; clone size: -; J gene: TRBJ2-7; V gene: TRBV5-6; D gene: TRBD1
CDR3 protein: CASSSSTENTIYF; CDR3 DNA: TGCGCCAGCAGCTCTTCCACAGAAAACACCATATATTTT; clone size: -; J gene: TRBJ1-3; V gene: TRBV5-1; D gene: -
CDR3 protein: CASSRRPGDTEAFF; CDR3 DNA: TGTGCCAGCAGCCGGAGGCCAGGGGACACTGAAGCTTTCTTT; clone size: -; J gene: TRBJ1-1; V gene: TRBV6-6; D gene: -
CDR3 protein: CASSQDHRSRDDGTEAFF; CDR3 DNA: TGCGCCAGCAGCCAAGATCACCGAAGTAGGGACGACGGCACTGAAGCTTTCTTT; clone size: few; J gene: TRBJ1-1; V gene: TRBV4-1; D gene: -
CDR3 protein: CASSLDGAGSYEQYF; CDR3 DNA: TGTGCCAGCAGCTTAGACGGAGCGGGGAGCTACGAGCAGTACTTC; clone size: -; J gene: TRBJ2-7; V gene: TRBV7-2; D gene: TRBD2
CDR3 protein: CSVLQGLGQPQHF; CDR3 DNA: TGCAGCGTTCTACAGGGTTTAGGCCAGCCCCAGCATTTT; clone size: -; J gene: TRBJ1-5; V gene: TRBV29-1; D gene: -
CDR3 protein: CASSPAEERLYGYTF; CDR3 DNA: TGCGCCAGCAGCCCCGCGGAGGAAAGACTCTATGGCTACACCTTC; clone size: -; J gene: TRBJ1-2; V gene: TRBV5-1; D gene: -
CDR3 protein: CASSLRDIREKLFF; CDR3 DNA: TGTGCCAGCAGTTTAAGGGACATCCGCGAAAAACTGTTTTTT; clone size: -; J gene: TRBJ1-4; V gene: TRBV5-8; D gene: -
CDR3 protein: CASSGLGQGGEQYF; CDR3 DNA: TGTGCCAGCAGTGGGCTTGGACAGGGAGGGGAGCAGTACTTC; clone size: -; J gene: TRBJ2-7; V gene: TRBV2; D gene: -
CDR3 protein: CASTMEGGIYEQYF; CDR3 DNA: TGTGCCAGCACAATGGAAGGGGGGATCTACGAGCAGTACTTC; clone size: -; J gene: TRBJ2-7; V gene: TRBV2; D gene: -
CDR3 protein: CASSLVGFAYEQYF; CDR3 DNA: TGTGCCAGCAGTTTAGTCGGGTTCGCCTACGAGCAGTACTTC; clone size: once; J gene: TRBJ2-7; V gene: TRBV27; D gene: -
CDR3 protein: CASSQEPSGELFF; CDR3 DNA: TGTGCCAGCAGCCAGGAACCCTCCGGGGAGCTGTTTTTT; clone size: -; J gene: TRBJ2-2; V gene: TRBV4-2; D gene: -
CDR3 protein: CASSFTSTEAFF; CDR3 DNA: TGTGCCAGCAGCTTTACAAGCACTGAAGCTTTCTTT; clone size: -; J gene: TRBJ1-1; V gene: TRBV11-2; D gene: -
CDR3 protein: CASSSGPTQGAYGYTF; CDR3 DNA: TGTGCCAGCAGCTCAGGGCCCACGCAGGGGGCGTATGGCTACACCTTC; clone size: few; J gene: TRBJ1-2; V gene: TRBV11-2; D gene: TRBD1
CDR3 protein: CASSLRDRLNTEAFF; CDR3 DNA: TGCGCCAGCAGCCTCCGGGACAGACTTAACACTGAAGCTTTCTTT; clone size: -; J gene: TRBJ1-1; V gene: TRBV4-1; D gene: TRBD1
CDR3 protein: CASSSPGRGYEKLFF; CDR3 DNA: TGTGCCAGCAGCTCCCCCGGGAGGGGGTATGAAAAACTGTTTTTT; clone size: -; J gene: TRBJ1-4; V gene: TRBV11-2; D gene: -
CDR3 protein: CSVAYREGAFF; CDR3 DNA: TGCAGCGTCGCGTACAGGGAAGGGGCTTTCTTT; clone size: -; J gene: TRBJ1-1; V gene: TRBV29-1; D gene: -
CDR3 protein: CASSLQGWELFF; CDR3 DNA: TGTGCCAGCAGTTTACAGGGCTGGGAGCTGTTTTTT; clone size: -; J gene: TRBJ2-2; V gene: TRBV2; D gene: -
CDR3 protein: CASSLGLVSTEAFF; CDR3 DNA: TGTGCCAGCAGCCTAGGACTGGTGAGCACTGAAGCTTTCTTT; clone size: once; J gene: TRBJ1-1; V gene: TRBV6-1; D gene: -